Following are 30 T cell receptor beta chains from one sample sequenced in a study of cytomegalovirus exposure and HLA in healthy donors. Sequencing was performed with immunoSEQ multiplex PCR; in TCRdb, only in-frame clones are kept and a portion is missing. The sample consists of approximately 240,000 clones, under 95% of them appearing once. Input material: PBMCs. All receptors come from a woman between 18 and 29 years old in good health and CMV-seronegative.

The rearrangement uses TRBV7-9 and TRBJ1-5, with TRBD1 matching over 8 bases. J gave up 7 bases and V 4 bases, and 6 bases lay outside the gene matches. Germline V gene data show CDR1 as SEHNR and CDR2 as FQNEAQ (reference sequence). The CDR3 has 14 amino acids. This CDR3 is CASSSQTGAQPQHF. The CDR3 coding sequence is TGTGCCAGCAGCTCACAGACAGGGGCCCAGCCCCAGCATTTT.

This clone was seen once. V gene TRBV30 combines with J gene TRBJ2-1; 10 nucleotides align to TRBD2. Germline CDR1 is GTSNPN and CDR2 is SVGIG (reference sequence). The V and J ends lost 1 base and 10 bases, in that order; junction bases with no gene match: 7. The CDR3 spans 14 residues. CDR3 loop: CAWSGKIAGGEQFF. CDR3 bases: TGTGCCTGGAGTGGCAAAATAGCGGGAGGAGAGCAGTTCTTC.

The chain uses TRBV27 and TRBJ1-2; perhaps TRBD1 as D (6 bases). CDR3 size: 13 residues. Germline V gene lookup returns CDR1 MNHEY and CDR2 SMNVEV (reference sequence). V lost 7 bases to trimming and J lost 2 bases, with 11 bases between them. The CDR3 spells CASTRGQNYGYTF. The CDR3 coding sequence is TGTGCCAGCACCCGAGGACAGAACTATGGCTACACCTTC.

This rearrangement joins TRBV6-1 to TRBJ2-7; D gene unclear. Germline CDR1 is MNHNS and CDR2 is SASEGT. V lost 11 bases and J lost 2, with 16 bases in between. The CDR3 runs to 13 residues. In DNA, the CDR3 is TGTGCCGAAAGTAAATCACTTACCTACGAGCAGTACTTC. This codes for CAESKSLTYEQYF.

This chain joins TRBV6-1 and TRBJ1-1; 8 nucleotides line up with TRBD1. The CDR3 has 15 amino acids. V lost 5 bases, J lost 6 bases, and 11 bases stayed unmatched. Per germline, CDR1 MNHNS and CDR2 SASEGT. CDR3: CASSLSGGPRAEAFF. DNA of the CDR3: TGTGCCAGCAGTCTATCAGGGGGCCCGCGCGCTGAAGCTTTCTTT.

V gene TRBV28 combines with J gene TRBJ2-7, with D possibly matching TRBD1 (6 bases). The CDR3 is made up of 15 amino acids. The germline gives CDR1 MDHEN, CDR2 SYDVKM. Trimming took off 7 bases at V and 3 bases at J, with 19 bases between the two ends. The CDR3 DNA reads as TGTGCCAGCACCATCACCGGGACATCATACTACGAGCAGTACTTC. It is translated as CASTITGTSYYEQYF.

This chain connects TRBV19 to TRBJ1-2; D may be TRBD1 (6 bases). The CDR3 length is 15 residues. CDR1 and CDR2 from the germline V gene are LNHDA and SQIVND (reference sequence). V was pared by 5 bases and J by 4 bases, with 17 bases between. The CDR3 DNA sequence: TGTGCCAGTAGTCAAAGGACAGAGGTGGGCTATGGCTACACCTTC. Its protein product is CASSQRTEVGYGYTF.

The chain has TRBV7-3 and TRBJ1-1, with 8 bases that match TRBD1. The CDR3 is 15 amino acids. Germline CDR1 and CDR2: SGHTA and FQGTGA. V was clipped by 5 bases and J by 4 bases; unmatched bases: 9. Here the CDR3 reads CASSPGDRWGTEAFF. In DNA, the CDR3 is TGTGCCAGCAGCCCGGGGGACAGGTGGGGCACTGAAGCTTTCTTT.

CDR3 bases: TGCGCCAGCAGCTTGGGTCCGAGCAACTATGGCTACACCTTC. Protein sequence: CASSLGPSNYGYTF. The V call is TRBV5-1, the J call TRBJ1-2; D not certain. CDR1 is SGHRS and CDR2 is YFSETQ in the germline V gene. V dropped 0 bases and J dropped 2 bases, with 8 bases sitting between them. The CDR3 sequence is 14 residues long.

The chain joins TRBV25-1 to TRBJ2-1; D uncertain. CDR1 is MGHDK and CDR2 is SYGVNS in the germline V gene. This CDR3 contains 14 residues. V was pared by 7 bases and J by 2 bases, with 12 bases between. DNA for the CDR3: TGTGCCAGCATCCACCCGCGGACCTACAATGAGCAGTTCTTC. It is translated as CASIHPRTYNEQFF.

The chain employs TRBV6-1 and TRBJ1-5; D is unclear. Per germline, CDR1 MNHNS and CDR2 SASEGT. The V end was cut by 4 bases, the J end by 2 bases, with 15 bases between. The CDR3 consists of 16 residues. CDR3 amino acids: CASSVEGGPGNQPQHF. CDR3 nucleotides: TGTGCCAGCAGTGTAGAGGGAGGGCCGGGCAATCAGCCCCAGCATTTT.

V is TRBV10-3 and J is TRBJ2-2; TRBD2 matches at 12 bases. The CDR3 spans 17 residues. Trimming took 8 bases from V and 7 from J; bases not matched to a gene: 14. Looked up from germline, CDR1 is ENHRY and CDR2 is SYGVKD. The DNA for the CDR3 is TGTGCCATCGGGCCGCAAACTAGCGGGAGGCATGGCGGGGAGCTGTTTTTT. It encodes CAIGPQTSGRHGGELFF.

The chain joins TRBV7-3 to TRBJ2-1; TRBD2 matches at 9 bases. Losses at the gene ends were 2 bases for V and 1 base for J; bases not matched to a gene: 12. This CDR3 spans 19 amino acids. The germline CDR1 and CDR2 sequences are SGHTA and FQGTGA. This CDR3 reads CASSLSGTASGTSYNEQFF. In DNA, the CDR3 is TGTGCCAGCAGCTTATCCGGGACGGCTAGCGGGACGTCCTACAATGAGCAGTTCTTC.

Concerning this clone: Germline and junction disagree at one end, which may indicate a read error. The V call is TRBV5-6, the J call TRBJ2-1; D is possibly TRBD1 (6 bases). The length of the CDR3 is 16 residues. The germline gives CDR1 SGHDT, CDR2 YYEEEE. For the CDR3, the DNA is TGTGCCAGCAGCTCCCCGACAGGTGATATGTACAATGGGCAGTTCTTC. Protein sequence: CASSSPTGDMYNGQFF.

The chain uses TRBV7-9 and TRBJ1-2, with 7 bases lining up with TRBD1. Germline V gene sequence: CDR1 SEHNR, CDR2 FQNEAQ (reference sequence). This CDR3 region has 15 residues. The junction had 8 bases not matched to a gene; V was cut back by 5 bases and J by 2 bases. The CDR3 DNA reads as TGTGCCAGCAGCCGAATCCCGGGACAGAACTATGGCTACACCTTC. Translating gives CASSRIPGQNYGYTF.

The gene calls are TRBV9 and TRBJ2-1, with 11 bases fitting TRBD2. The CDR3 loop spans 16 amino acids. V shed 3 bases and J 4 bases; nucleotides not matched to a gene: 6. The germline V gene has CDR1 SGDLS and CDR2 YYNGEE. This chain's CDR3 is CASSGPGLAVYNEQFF. In DNA, the CDR3 is TGTGCCAGCAGCGGACCGGGACTAGCGGTTTACAATGAGCAGTTCTTC.

V gene TRBV2 combines with J gene TRBJ2-1; 13 nucleotides match TRBD2. V lost 6 bases to trimming and J lost 6 bases; unmatched junction nucleotides: 11. Germline V gives CDR1 SNHLY, CDR2 FYNNEI. CDR3 length equals 17 residues. CDR3 bases: TGTGCCAGCAGCGATACTAGCGGGAGGGCCCCTGGCAATGAGCAGTTCTTC. This gives the protein CASSDTSGRAPGNEQFF.

This sequence joins TRBV14 and TRBJ2-7; 9 nucleotides align to TRBD1. The length of the CDR3 is 15 residues. With V trimmed by 6 bases and J by 6 bases, 12 bases remained unmatched. Germline V CDR1 and CDR2: SGHDN, FVKESK. The CDR3 nucleotides are TGTGCCAGCAGGTCGTCCGGGACAGGGATACCCGAGCAGTACTTC. This gives the protein CASRSSGTGIPEQYF.

The chain combines TRBV6-5 with TRBJ2-7, with TRBD1 matching 10 bases. J lost 3 bases, V lost 7 bases, and 9 bases had no gene match. The CDR3 is 15 residues long. Germline V CDR1 and CDR2: MNHEY, SVGAGI. This CDR3 is CASKLGQGGFYEQYF. In nucleotides, the CDR3 is TGTGCCAGCAAGCTAGGACAGGGGGGTTTCTACGAGCAGTACTTC.

The chain is built from TRBV9 and TRBJ1-2; tentatively, D is TRBD1 (5 bases). Germline CDR1 and CDR2: SGDLS and YYNGEE. The CDR3 contains 12 residues. V lost 2 bases and J lost 8, with 10 bases in between. The CDR3 here is CASSVGPPGYTF. The CDR3 nucleotides are TGTGCCAGCAGCGTGGGGCCGCCGGGCTACACCTTC.

V usage is TRBV5-1 and J usage is TRBJ1-4, with a possible D match to TRBD1 (5 bases). From germline, CDR1 is SGHRS and CDR2 YFSETQ. This CDR3 has 16 residues. V was shortened by 4 bases and J by 2 bases, with 15 bases between the two germline ends. CDR3 sequence: CASSVGHLGTNEKLFF. The CDR3 bases are TGCGCCAGCAGCGTAGGACACCTGGGCACTAATGAAAAACTGTTTTTT.

V usage is TRBV27 and J usage is TRBJ2-2; 11 bases agree with TRBD2. Germline V gene lookup returns CDR1 MNHEY and CDR2 SMNVEV (reference sequence). The CDR3 runs 16 residues. Trimming at V came to 5 bases and at J to 3 bases, leaving 5 bases not matched to a gene. This CDR3 is CASSPSGRRDTGELFF. DNA of the CDR3: TGTGCCAGCAGTCCTAGCGGGAGGAGGGACACCGGGGAGCTGTTTTTT.

The chain employs TRBV27 and TRBJ1-1; 8 nucleotides line up with TRBD1. V lost 8 bases to trimming and J lost 5 bases; unmatched junction nucleotides: 16. The CDR3 is 16 residues long. Germline CDR1 is MNHEY and CDR2 is SMNVEV (reference sequence). The CDR3 DNA sequence: TGTGCCAGCTACTTCGGACAGGGTGGAATTATGACTGAAGCTTTCTTT. This codes for CASYFGQGGIMTEAFF.

V and J are TRBV25-1 and TRBJ2-7; 8 bases match TRBD2. V was clipped by 6 bases and J by 4 bases; unmatched bases: 14. Looked up from germline, CDR1 is MGHDK and CDR2 is SYGVNS. CDR3 length: 16 amino acids. The CDR3 sequence: CASSPGGADGVYEQYF. The CDR3, as DNA: TGTGCCAGCAGCCCGGGGGGGGCCGACGGAGTTTACGAGCAGTACTTC.

The chain joins TRBV30 to TRBJ2-2; no clear D. This CDR3 has 10 amino acids. Trimming cost V 5 bases and J 6 bases, with 4 bases left between them. Per germline, CDR1 GTSNPN and CDR2 SVGIG (reference sequence). This chain's CDR3 is CAWGAGELFF. The CDR3 DNA sequence: TGTGCCTGGGGAGCCGGGGAGCTGTTTTTT.

The chain recombines TRBV19 with TRBJ2-7; TRBD1 agrees at 12 bases. The trim removed 6 bases at V and 7 bases at J, leaving 7 bases unmatched. Germline lookup yields CDR1 LNHDA and CDR2 SQIVND (reference sequence). The CDR3 sequence is 14 residues long. The CDR3 nucleotides are TGTGCCAGTAGGGGGACAGGGGGCTCGGGTGAGCAGTACTTC. This gives the protein CASRGTGGSGEQYF.

This clone was counted once. The chain has TRBV2 and TRBJ2-1, with D tentatively TRBD2 (6 bases). The germline V gene has CDR1 SNHLY and CDR2 FYNNEI. Trimming took off 4 bases at V and 1 base at J, with 11 bases between the two ends. The CDR3 has 15 amino acids. This chain's CDR3 is CASSVSGVSYNEQFF. The CDR3 coding sequence is TGTGCCAGCAGTGTTTCGGGAGTATCCTACAATGAGCAGTTCTTC.

The V call is TRBV18, the J call TRBJ1-1, with TRBD1 identical over 8 bases. The CDR3 has 16 residues. Per germline, CDR1 KGHSH and CDR2 LQKENI. V shed 3 bases, J shed 1 base, and the junction held 7 bases outside the gene matches. The CDR3 protein is CASSPLRDRTNTEAFF. CDR3 nucleotide sequence: TGTGCCAGCTCACCTCTCAGGGACAGGACGAACACTGAAGCTTTCTTT. The full variable domain, rest sourced from reference TRBV18 and TRBJ1-1, is NAGVMQNPRHLVRRRGQEARLRCSPMKGHSHVYWYRQLPEEGLKFMVYLQKENIIDESGMPKERFSAEFPKEGPSILRIQQVVRGDSAAYFCASSPLRDRTNTEAFFGQGTRLTVV.

J is TRBJ2-7 and V is TRBV6-5; TRBD2 matches at 8 bases. The CDR3 sequence is 14 residues long. Germline V gene lookup returns CDR1 MNHEY and CDR2 SVGAGI. V shed 5 bases and J 3 bases; nucleotides not matched to a gene: 6. CDR3: CASSARTSGYEQYF. In DNA form, the CDR3 reads TGTGCCAGCAGTGCGCGCACTAGCGGCTACGAGCAGTACTTC.

The CDR3 nucleotides are TGTGCCAGCAGTTACTCGCAGGGTCACAACACTGAAGCTTTCTTT. Translation gives CASSYSQGHNTEAFF. This rearrangement joins TRBV6-6 to TRBJ1-1, with D perhaps matching TRBD1 (5 bases). V was trimmed by 0 bases and J by 2 bases, leaving 10 bases between them. Germline CDR1 is MNHNY and CDR2 is SVGAGI (reference sequence). The CDR3 contains 15 residues.